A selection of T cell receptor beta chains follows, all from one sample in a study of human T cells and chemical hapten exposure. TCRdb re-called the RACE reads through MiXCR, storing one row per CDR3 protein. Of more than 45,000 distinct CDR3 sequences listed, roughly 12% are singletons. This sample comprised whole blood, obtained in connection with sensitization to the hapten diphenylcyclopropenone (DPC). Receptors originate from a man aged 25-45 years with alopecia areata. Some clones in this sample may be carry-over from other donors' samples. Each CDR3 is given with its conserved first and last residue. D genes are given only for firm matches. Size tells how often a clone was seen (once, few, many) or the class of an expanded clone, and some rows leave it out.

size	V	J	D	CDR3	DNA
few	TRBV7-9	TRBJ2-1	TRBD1	CASSFPSAGGPYNEQFF	TGTGCCAGCAGCTTCCCATCTGCAGGGGGCCCCTACAATGAGCAGTTCTTC
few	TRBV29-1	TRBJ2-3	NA	CSVDPGKADTQYF	TGCAGCGTTGACCCGGGGAAGGCAGATACGCAGTATTTT
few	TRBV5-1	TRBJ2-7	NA	CASSPAAREQYF	TGCGCCAGCAGCCCAGCAGCCCGCGAGCAGTACTTC
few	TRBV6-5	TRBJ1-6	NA	CASSYSVRSSYNSPLHF	TGTGCCAGCAGTTATTCGGTCAGAAGCTCCTATAATTCACCCCTCCACTTT
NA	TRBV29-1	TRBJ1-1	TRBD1	CSVTTGAYENTEAFF	TGCAGCGTGACGACAGGGGCGTACGAGAACACTGAAGCTTTCTTT
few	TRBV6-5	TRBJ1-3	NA	CASSDGNTIYF	TGTGCCAGCTCCGACGGAAACACCATATATTTT
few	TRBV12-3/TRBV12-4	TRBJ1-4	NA	CASSSYEKLFF	TGTGCCAGCAGTTCGTATGAAAAACTGTTTTTT
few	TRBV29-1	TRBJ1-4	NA	CSVMVGTALEKLFF	TGCAGCGTCATGGTCGGGACTGCTCTTGAAAAACTGTTTTTT
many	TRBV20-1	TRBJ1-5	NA	CSAGFDQPQHF	TGCAGTGCGGGATTTGATCAGCCCCAGCATTTT
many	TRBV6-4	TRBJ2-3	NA	CASSDDSGRGTDTQYF	TGTGCCAGCAGTGACGACAGCGGTCGGGGCACAGATACGCAGTATTTT
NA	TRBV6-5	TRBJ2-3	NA	CASSYGMTGRSLTDTQYF	TGTGCCAGCAGTTACGGGATGACGGGGCGTTCACTCACAGATACGCAGTATTTT
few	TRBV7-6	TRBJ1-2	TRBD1	CASSLVAGGSNYGYTF	TGTGCCAGCAGCTTAGTGGCAGGGGGCAGTAACTATGGCTACACCTTC
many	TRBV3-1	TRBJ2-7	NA	CASSQLEGSYEQYF	TGTGCCAGCAGCCAACTTGAAGGGTCCTACGAGCAGTACTTC
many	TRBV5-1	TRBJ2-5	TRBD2	CASSPPGASGGKQETQYF	TGCGCCAGCAGCCCCCCGGGGGCTAGCGGGGGGAAGCAAGAGACCCAGTACTTC
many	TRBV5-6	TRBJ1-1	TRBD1	CASSLYGQGTEAFF	TGTGCCAGCAGCTTGTATGGACAGGGGACTGAAGCTTTCTTT
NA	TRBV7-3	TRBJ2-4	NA	CASSPGNNIQYF	TGTGCCAGCAGTCCAGGGAACAACATTCAGTACTTC
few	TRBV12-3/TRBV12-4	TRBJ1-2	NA	CASSAVDRYYGYTF	TGTGCCAGCAGTGCGGTGGACAGATACTATGGCTACACCTTC